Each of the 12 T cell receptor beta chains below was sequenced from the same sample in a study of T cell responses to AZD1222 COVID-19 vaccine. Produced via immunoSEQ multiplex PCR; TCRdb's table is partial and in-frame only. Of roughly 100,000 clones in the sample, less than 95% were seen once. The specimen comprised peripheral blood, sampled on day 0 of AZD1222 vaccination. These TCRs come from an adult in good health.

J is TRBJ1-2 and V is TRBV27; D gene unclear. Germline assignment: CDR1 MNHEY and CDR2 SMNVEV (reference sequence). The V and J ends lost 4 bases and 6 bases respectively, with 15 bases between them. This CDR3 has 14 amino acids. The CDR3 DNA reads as TGTGCCAGCAGTTCCCACGGCCCGCGGGATGGCTACACCTTC. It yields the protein CASSSHGPRDGYTF.

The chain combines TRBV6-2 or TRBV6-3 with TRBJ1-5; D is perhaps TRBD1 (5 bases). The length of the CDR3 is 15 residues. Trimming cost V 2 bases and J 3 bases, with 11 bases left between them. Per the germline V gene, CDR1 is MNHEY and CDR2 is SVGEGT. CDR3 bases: TGTGCCAGCAGTTACGGTGGGGCCGTCAATCAGCCCCAGCATTTT. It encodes CASSYGGAVNQPQHF.

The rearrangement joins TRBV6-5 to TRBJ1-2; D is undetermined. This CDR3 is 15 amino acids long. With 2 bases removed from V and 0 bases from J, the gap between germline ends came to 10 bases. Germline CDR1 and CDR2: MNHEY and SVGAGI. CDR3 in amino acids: CASSYGGPANYGYTF. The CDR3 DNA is TGTGCCAGCAGTTACGGCGGACCAGCTAACTATGGCTACACCTTC.

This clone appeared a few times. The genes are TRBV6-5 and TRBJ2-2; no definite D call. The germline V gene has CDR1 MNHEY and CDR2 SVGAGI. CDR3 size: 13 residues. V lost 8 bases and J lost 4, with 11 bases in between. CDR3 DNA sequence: TGTGCCAGCCAAACGCCGGGCACCGGGGAGCTGTTTTTT. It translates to CASQTPGTGELFF.

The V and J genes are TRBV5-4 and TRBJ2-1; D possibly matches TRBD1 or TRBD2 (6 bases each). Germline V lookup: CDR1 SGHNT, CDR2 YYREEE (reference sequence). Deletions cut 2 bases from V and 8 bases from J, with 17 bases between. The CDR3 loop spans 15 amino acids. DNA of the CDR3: TGTGCCAGCAGCTTACCGGGAGTGGGGGCGTATGAGCAGTTCTTC. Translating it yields CASSLPGVGAYEQFF.

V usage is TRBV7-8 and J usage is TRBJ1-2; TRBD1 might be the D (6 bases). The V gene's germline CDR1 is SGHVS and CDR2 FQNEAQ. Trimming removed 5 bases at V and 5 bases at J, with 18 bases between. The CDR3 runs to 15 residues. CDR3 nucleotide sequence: TGTGCCAGCAGCCTAACTACAGGGAAGGGGTATGGCTACACCTTC. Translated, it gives CASSLTTGKGYGYTF.

CDR3 region: CASSPLAGGPDTQYF. CDR3 DNA sequence: TGTGCCAGCTCACCACTAGCGGGGGGGCCAGATACGCAGTATTTT. The chain joins TRBV18 to TRBJ2-3, with 11 bases matching TRBD2. The junction had 1 base not matched to a gene; V was cut back by 1 base and J by 4 bases. Germline V lookup: CDR1 KGHSH, CDR2 LQKENI. This CDR3 has 15 residues.

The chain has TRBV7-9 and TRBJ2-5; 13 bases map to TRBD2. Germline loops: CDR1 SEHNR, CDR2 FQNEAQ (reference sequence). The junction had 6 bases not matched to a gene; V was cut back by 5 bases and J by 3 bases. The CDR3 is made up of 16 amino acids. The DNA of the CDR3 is TGTGCCAGCAGCCCCACTAGCGGGGGGGCCGAAGAGACCCAGTACTTC. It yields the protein CASSPTSGGAEETQYF.

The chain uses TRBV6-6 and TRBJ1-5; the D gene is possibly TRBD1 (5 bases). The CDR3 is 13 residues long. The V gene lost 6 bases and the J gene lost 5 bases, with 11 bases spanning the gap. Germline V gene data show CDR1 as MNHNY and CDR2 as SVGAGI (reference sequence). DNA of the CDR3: TGTGCCAGCAGCCTACAAGGGGATCAGCCCCAGCATTTT. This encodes CASSLQGDQPQHF.

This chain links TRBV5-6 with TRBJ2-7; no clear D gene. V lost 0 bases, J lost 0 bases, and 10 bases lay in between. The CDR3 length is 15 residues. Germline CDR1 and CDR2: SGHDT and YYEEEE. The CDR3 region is CASSLAGSNSYEQYF. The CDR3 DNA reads TGTGCCAGCAGCTTGGCGGGCAGCAACTCCTACGAGCAGTACTTC.

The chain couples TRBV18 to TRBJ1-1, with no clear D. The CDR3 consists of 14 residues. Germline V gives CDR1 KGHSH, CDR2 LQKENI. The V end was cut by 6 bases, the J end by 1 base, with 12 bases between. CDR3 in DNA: TGTGCCAGCTCCCATGGTGAATGGAACACTGAAGCTTTCTTT. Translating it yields CASSHGEWNTEAFF.

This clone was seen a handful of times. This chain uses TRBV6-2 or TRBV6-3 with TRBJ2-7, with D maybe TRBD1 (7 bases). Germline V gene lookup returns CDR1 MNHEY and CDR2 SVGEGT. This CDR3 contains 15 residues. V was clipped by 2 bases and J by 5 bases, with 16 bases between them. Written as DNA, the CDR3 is TGTGCCAGCAGTTACAGTGCAGGGGGAGGAAACGAGCAGTACTTC. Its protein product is CASSYSAGGGNEQYF.